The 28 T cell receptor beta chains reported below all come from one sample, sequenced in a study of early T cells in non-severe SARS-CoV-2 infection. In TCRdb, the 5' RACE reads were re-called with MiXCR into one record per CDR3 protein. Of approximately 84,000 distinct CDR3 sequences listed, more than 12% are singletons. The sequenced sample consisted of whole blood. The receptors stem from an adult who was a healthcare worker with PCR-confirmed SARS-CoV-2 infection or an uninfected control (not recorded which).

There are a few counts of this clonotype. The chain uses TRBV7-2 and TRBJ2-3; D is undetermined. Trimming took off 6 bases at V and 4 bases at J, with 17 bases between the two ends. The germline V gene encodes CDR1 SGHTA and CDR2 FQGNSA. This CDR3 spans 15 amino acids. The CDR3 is CASRSTWVAADTQYF. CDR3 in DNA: TGTGCCAGCAGGTCCACGTGGGTGGCGGCAGATACGCAGTATTTT. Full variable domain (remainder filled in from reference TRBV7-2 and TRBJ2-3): GAGVSQSPSNKVTEKGKDVELRCDPISGHTALYWYRQSLGQGLEFLIYFQGNSAPDKSGLPSDRFSAERTGGSVSTLTIQRTQQEDSAVYLCASRSTWVAADTQYFGPGTRLTVL.

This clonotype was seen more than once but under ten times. The CDR3 is CASSESSYEQYF. CDR3 coding DNA: TGCGCCAGTAGCGAGAGCTCCTACGAGCAGTACTTC. The chain recombines TRBV5-1 with TRBJ2-7; possibly TRBD2 for D (5 bases). There are 12 residues in the CDR3. In germline, CDR1 is SGHRS, CDR2 YFSETQ. V was trimmed by 8 bases and J by 0 bases, leaving 9 bases between them.

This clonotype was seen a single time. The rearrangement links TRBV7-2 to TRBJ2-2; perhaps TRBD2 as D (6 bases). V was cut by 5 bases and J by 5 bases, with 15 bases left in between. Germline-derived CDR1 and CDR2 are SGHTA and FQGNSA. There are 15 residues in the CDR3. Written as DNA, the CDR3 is TGTGCCAGCAGCATGCTCGGGGGTTTTACCGGGGAGCTGTTTTTT. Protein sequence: CASSMLGGFTGELFF. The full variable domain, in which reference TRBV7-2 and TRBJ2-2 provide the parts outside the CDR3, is GAGVSQSPSNKVTEKGKDVELRCDPISGHTALYWYRQSLGQGLEFLIYFQGNSAPDKSGLPSDRFSAERTGGSVSTLTIQRTQQEDSAVYLCASSMLGGFTGELFFGEGSRLTVL.

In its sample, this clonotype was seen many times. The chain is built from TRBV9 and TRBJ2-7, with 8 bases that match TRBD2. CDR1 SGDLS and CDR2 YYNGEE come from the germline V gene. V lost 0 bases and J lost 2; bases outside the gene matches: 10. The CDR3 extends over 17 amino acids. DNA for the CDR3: TGTGCCAGCAGCGTAGGATCAGGAGCGGGAGTTGCCTACGAGCAGTACTTC. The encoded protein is CASSVGSGAGVAYEQYF.

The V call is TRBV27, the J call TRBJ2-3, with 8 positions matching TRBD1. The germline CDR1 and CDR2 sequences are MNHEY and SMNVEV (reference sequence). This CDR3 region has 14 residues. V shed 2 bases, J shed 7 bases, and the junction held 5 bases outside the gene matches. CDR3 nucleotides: TGTGCCAGCAGTTTAGGGGGACAGGCTCATACGCAGTATTTT. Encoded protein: CASSLGGQAHTQYF.

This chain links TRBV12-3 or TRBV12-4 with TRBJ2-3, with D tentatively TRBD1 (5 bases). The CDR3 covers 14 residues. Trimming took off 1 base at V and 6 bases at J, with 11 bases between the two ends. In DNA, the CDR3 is TGTGCCAGCAGTTTAGGGGGCTTGGCCGATACGCAGTATTTT. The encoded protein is CASSLGGLADTQYF.

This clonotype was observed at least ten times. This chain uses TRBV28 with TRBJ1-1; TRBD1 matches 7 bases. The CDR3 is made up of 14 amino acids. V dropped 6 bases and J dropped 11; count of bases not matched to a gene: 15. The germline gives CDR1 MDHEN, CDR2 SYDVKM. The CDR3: CASSHLVRQGRAFF. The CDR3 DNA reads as TGTGCCAGCAGCCACCTCGTCCGACAGGGAAGGGCTTTCTTT. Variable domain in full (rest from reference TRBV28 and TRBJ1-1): DVKVTQSSRYLVKRTGEKVFLECVQDMDHENMFWYRQDPGLGLRLIYFSYDVKMKEKGDIPEGYSVSREKKERFSLILESASTNQTSMYLCASSHLVRQGRAFFGQGTRLTVV.

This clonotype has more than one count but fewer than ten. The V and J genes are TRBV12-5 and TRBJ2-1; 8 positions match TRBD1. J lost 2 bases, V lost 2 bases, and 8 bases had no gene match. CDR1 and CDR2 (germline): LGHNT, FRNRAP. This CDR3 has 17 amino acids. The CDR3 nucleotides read TGTGCTAGTGGTTTGAACACAGGGGGAGGCCCCTACAATGAGCAGTTCTTC. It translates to CASGLNTGGGPYNEQFF.

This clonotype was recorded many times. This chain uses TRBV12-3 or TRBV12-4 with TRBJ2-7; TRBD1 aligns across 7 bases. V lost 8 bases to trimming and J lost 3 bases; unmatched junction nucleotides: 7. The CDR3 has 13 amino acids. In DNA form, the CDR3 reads TGTGCCAGCTCACGGGACAGAAGCTACGAGCAGTACTTC. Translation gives CASSRDRSYEQYF.

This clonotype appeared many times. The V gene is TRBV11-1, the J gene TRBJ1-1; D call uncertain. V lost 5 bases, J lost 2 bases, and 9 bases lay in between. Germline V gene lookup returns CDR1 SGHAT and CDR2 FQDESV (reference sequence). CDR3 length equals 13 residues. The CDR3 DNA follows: TGTGCCAGCAGCCCCAACCCTAACACTGAAGCTTTCTTT. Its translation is CASSPNPNTEAFF.

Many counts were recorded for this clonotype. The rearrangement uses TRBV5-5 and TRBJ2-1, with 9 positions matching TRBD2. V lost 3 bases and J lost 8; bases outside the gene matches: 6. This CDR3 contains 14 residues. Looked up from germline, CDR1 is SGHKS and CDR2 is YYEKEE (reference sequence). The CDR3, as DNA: TGTGCCAGCAGCTCAGGACTAGCGAGGGATGAGCAGTTCTTC. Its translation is CASSSGLARDEQFF.

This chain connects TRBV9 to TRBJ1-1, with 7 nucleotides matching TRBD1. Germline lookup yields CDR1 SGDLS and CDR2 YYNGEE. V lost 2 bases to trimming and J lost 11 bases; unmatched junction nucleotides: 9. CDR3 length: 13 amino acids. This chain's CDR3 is CASSVGGGTVAFF. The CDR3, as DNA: TGTGCCAGCAGCGTGGGGGGTGGGACAGTTGCTTTCTTT.

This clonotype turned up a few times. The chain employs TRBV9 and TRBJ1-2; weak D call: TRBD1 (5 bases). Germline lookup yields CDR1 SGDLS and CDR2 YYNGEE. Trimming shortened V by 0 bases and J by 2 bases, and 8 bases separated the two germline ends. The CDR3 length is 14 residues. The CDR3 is CASSVGGENYGYTF. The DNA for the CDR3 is TGTGCCAGCAGCGTAGGAGGGGAAAACTATGGCTACACCTTC.

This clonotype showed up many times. The CDR3 sequence: CASSGRTGQETQYF. The CDR3 DNA sequence: TGTGCCAGCAGCGGTCGGACTGGGCAAGAGACCCAGTACTTC. This rearrangement joins TRBV7-2 to TRBJ2-5; tentatively, D is TRBD2 (5 bases). V dropped 5 bases and J dropped 2 bases, with 12 bases sitting between them. The CDR3 is 14 amino acids. Germline loops: CDR1 SGHTA, CDR2 FQGNSA.

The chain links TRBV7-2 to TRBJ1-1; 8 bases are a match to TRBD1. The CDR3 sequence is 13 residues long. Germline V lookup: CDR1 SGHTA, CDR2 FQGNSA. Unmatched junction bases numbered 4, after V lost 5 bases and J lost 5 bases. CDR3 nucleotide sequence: TGTGCCAGCAGCCCGACAGGGGTGACTGAAGCTTTCTTT. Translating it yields CASSPTGVTEAFF. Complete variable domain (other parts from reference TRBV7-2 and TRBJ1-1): GAGVSQSPSNKVTEKGKDVELRCDPISGHTALYWYRQSLGQGLEFLIYFQGNSAPDKSGLPSDRFSAERTGGSVSTLTIQRTQQEDSAVYLCASSPTGVTEAFFGQGTRLTVV.

The CDR3 DNA follows: TGTGCCAGCAGCCCGGACAGGGGGCATGTTAGCCCTTACAATGAGCAGTTCTTC. It yields the protein CASSPDRGHVSPYNEQFF. V gene TRBV5-6 combines with J gene TRBJ2-1; 11 nucleotides agree with TRBD1. Germline V gene sequence: CDR1 SGHDT, CDR2 YYEEEE. The CDR3 totals 18 residues. Trimming cost V 4 bases and J 4 bases; bases outside gene matches: 13.

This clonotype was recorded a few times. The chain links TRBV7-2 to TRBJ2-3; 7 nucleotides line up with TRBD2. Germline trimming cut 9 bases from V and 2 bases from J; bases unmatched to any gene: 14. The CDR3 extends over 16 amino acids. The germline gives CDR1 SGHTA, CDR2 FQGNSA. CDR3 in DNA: TGTGCCAGTTCGTCCTACGGGGCGGGAGACACAGATACGCAGTATTTT. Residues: CASSSYGAGDTDTQYF.

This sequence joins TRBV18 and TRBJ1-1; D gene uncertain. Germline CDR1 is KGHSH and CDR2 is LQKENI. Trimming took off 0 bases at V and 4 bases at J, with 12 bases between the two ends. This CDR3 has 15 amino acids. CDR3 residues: CASSPPNQKFTEAFF. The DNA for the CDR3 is TGTGCCAGCTCACCACCGAACCAGAAATTCACTGAAGCTTTCTTT. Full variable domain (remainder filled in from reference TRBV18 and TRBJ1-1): NAGVMQNPRHLVRRRGQEARLRCSPMKGHSHVYWYRQLPEEGLKFMVYLQKENIIDESGMPKERFSAEFPKEGPSILRIQQVVRGDSAAYFCASSPPNQKFTEAFFGQGTRLTVV.

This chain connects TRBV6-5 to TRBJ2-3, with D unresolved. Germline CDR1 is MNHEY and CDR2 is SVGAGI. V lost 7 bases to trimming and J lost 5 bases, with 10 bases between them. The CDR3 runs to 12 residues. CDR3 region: CASTTGGDTQYF. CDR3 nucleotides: TGTGCCAGCACGACGGGCGGAGATACGCAGTATTTT.

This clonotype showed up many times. The CDR3 reads CASSLPGQHNSPLHF. In DNA, the CDR3 is TGTGCCAGCAGCTTACCGGGACAGCATAATTCACCCCTCCACTTT. The V gene is TRBV7-8, the J gene TRBJ1-6; 7 bases fit TRBD1. V gave up 2 bases and J gave up 5 bases; unmatched junction bases: 3. The CDR3 loop spans 15 amino acids. CDR1 SGHVS and CDR2 FQNEAQ come from the germline V gene.

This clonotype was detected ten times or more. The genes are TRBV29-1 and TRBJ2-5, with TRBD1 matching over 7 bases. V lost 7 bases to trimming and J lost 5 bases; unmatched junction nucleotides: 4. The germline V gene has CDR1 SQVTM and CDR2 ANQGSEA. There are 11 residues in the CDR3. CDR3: CSGGQAETQYF. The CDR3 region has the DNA TGCAGCGGCGGACAGGCCGAGACCCAGTACTTC. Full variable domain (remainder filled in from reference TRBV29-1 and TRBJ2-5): SAVISQKPSRDICQRGTSLTIQCQVDSQVTMMFWYRQQPGQSLTLIATANQGSEATYESGFVIDKFPISRPNLTFSTLTVSNMSPEDSSIYLCSGGQAETQYFGPGTRLLVL.

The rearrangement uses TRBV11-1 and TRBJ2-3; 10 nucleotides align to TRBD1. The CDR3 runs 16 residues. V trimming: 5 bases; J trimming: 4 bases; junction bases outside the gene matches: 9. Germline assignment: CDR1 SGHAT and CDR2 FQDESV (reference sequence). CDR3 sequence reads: CASSRDRGRVPDTQYF. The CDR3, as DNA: TGTGCCAGCAGCCGCGACAGGGGGCGAGTTCCAGATACGCAGTATTTT.

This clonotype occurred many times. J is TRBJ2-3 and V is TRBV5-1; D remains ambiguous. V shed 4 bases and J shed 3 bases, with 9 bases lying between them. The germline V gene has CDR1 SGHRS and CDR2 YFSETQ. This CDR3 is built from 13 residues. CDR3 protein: CASSPVPTDTQYF. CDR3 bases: TGCGCCAGCAGCCCGGTACCTACAGATACGCAGTATTTT.

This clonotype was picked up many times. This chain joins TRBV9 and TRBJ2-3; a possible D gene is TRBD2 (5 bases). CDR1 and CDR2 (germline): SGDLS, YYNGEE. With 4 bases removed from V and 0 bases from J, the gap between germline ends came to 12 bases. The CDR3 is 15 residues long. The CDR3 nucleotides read TGTGCCAGCAGCCGCGGGTCAACTAGCACAGATACGCAGTATTTT. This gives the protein CASSRGSTSTDTQYF.

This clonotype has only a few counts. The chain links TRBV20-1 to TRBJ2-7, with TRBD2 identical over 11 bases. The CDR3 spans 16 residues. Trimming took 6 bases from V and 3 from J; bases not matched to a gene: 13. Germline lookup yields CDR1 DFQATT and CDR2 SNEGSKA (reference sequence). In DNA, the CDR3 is TGCAGTGCCCGCGGGACTAGCGGCAAAATCCTCTACGAGCAGTACTTC. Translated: CSARGTSGKILYEQYF.

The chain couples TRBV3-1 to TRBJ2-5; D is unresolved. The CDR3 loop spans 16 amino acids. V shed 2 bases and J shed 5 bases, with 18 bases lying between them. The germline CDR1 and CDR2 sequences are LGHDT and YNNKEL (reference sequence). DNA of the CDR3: TGTGCCAGCAGCCAACTTATCCAGCAGGCCACTGAGACCCAGTACTTC. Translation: CASSQLIQQATETQYF.

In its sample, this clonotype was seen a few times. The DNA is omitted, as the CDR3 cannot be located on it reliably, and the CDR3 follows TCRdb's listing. CDR3 residues: CASSFGSGGDNEQFF. The J gene is TRBJ2-1, the V gene TRBV7-3; the table calls TRBD2, which could not be checked here. In germline, CDR1 is SGHTA, CDR2 FQGTGA. The CDR3 is 15 residues long, counting both termini.

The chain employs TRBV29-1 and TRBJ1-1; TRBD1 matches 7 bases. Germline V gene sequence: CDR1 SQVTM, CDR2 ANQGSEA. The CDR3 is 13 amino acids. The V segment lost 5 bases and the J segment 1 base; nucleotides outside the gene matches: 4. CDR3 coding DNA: TGCAGCGTTTACGGGACAGAGAACACTGAAGCTTTCTTT. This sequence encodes CSVYGTENTEAFF. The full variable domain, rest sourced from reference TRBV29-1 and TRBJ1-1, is SAVISQKPSRDICQRGTSLTIQCQVDSQVTMMFWYRQQPGQSLTLIATANQGSEATYESGFVIDKFPISRPNLTFSTLTVSNMSPEDSSIYLCSVYGTENTEAFFGQGTRLTVV.